These 20 T cell receptor beta chains were all obtained from the same sample, sequenced in a study of cytomegalovirus exposure and HLA in healthy donors. Libraries were prepared by immunoSEQ multiplex PCR; TCRdb keeps only in-frame clonotypes and omits some of them. This table has approximately 190,000 clones, 84% appearing once. Sequencing was carried out using PBMCs. These receptors were collected from a young man in good health and CMV-seropositive.

The chain has TRBV18 and TRBJ2-7; D uncertain. Germline CDR1 and CDR2: KGHSH and LQKENI. V was shortened by 2 bases and J by 5 bases, with 13 bases between the two germline ends. This CDR3 contains 14 residues. CDR3 region: CASSPAGRPHEQYF. The DNA for the CDR3 is TGTGCCAGCTCACCAGCAGGCCGGCCCCACGAGCAGTACTTC.

The chain joins TRBV6-1 to TRBJ2-1; D gene unclear. V was clipped by 2 bases and J by 0 bases, with 8 bases between them. Germline CDR1 and CDR2: MNHNS and SASEGT. The CDR3 runs to 15 residues. In DNA, the CDR3 is TGTGCCAGCAGTGAATGGCCCCCCTCCTACAATGAGCAGTTCTTC. Protein: CASSEWPPSYNEQFF.

This sequence joins TRBV5-4 and TRBJ2-5; 8 positions agree with TRBD1. The CDR3 is 13 residues long. Germline V CDR1 and CDR2: SGHNT, YYREEE (reference sequence). Unmatched junction bases numbered 3, after V lost 4 bases and J lost 4 bases. The CDR3 DNA reads as TGTGCCAGCAGCCAGGACAGGGTAGAGACCCAGTACTTC. The encoded protein is CASSQDRVETQYF.

DNA of the CDR3: TGTGCCAGCAGCTTAGGGCGGGAGGGCTACGAGCAGTACTTC. Translated: CASSLGREGYEQYF. The chain combines TRBV7-2 with TRBJ2-7; 9 nucleotides line up with TRBD2. The CDR3 contains 14 residues. The trim removed 1 base at V and 3 bases at J, leaving 1 base unmatched. Per germline, CDR1 SGHTA and CDR2 FQGNSA.

This clone has ten or more counts. The V gene is TRBV5-4, the J gene TRBJ2-7; D unresolved. This CDR3 has 14 residues. From germline, CDR1 is SGHNT and CDR2 YYREEE (reference sequence). The V end was cut by 0 bases, the J end by 3 bases, with 10 bases between. As DNA, the CDR3 is TGTGCCAGCAGCTTGGCGTCTCGAGTCTACGAGCAGTACTTC. This translates into CASSLASRVYEQYF.

This clone occurred once. The CDR3 bases are TGTGCCAGCAGCGGAACCGGGACACCCAGATACGAGCAGTACTTC. Translated, it gives CASSGTGTPRYEQYF. This sequence joins TRBV7-2 and TRBJ2-7, with a weak D call TRBD1 (6 bases). Deletions cut 5 bases from V and 4 bases from J, with 18 bases between. The CDR3 is 15 residues long. Per the germline V gene, CDR1 is SGHTA and CDR2 is FQGNSA. Using reference TRBV7-2 and TRBJ2-7 for the parts outside the CDR3, the full variable domain is GAGVSQSPSNKVTEKGKDVELRCDPISGHTALYWYRQSLGQGLEFLIYFQGNSAPDKSGLPSDRFSAERTGGSVSTLTIQRTQQEDSAVYLCASSGTGTPRYEQYFGPGTRLTVT.

J is TRBJ2-3 and V is TRBV11-2; TRBD1 agrees at 7 bases. Germline CDR1 SGHAT, CDR2 FQNNGV. The J segment lost 11 bases and the V segment lost 1 base, leaving 12 bases of the junction unmatched. The CDR3 totals 15 residues. The CDR3 bases are TGTGCCAGCAGCTTAGTTCCGCCGAGACAGGGACAGCAGTATTTT. Protein product: CASSLVPPRQGQQYF.

This chain links TRBV2 with TRBJ2-1; 7 positions agree with TRBD2. The germline V gene encodes CDR1 SNHLY and CDR2 FYNNEI. V gave up 4 bases and J gave up 0 bases; unmatched junction bases: 0. This CDR3 has 14 amino acids. Written as DNA, the CDR3 is TGTGCCAGCAGTGCGGGGGGCTCCTACAATGAGCAGTTCTTC. Residues: CASSAGGSYNEQFF.

The V and J genes are TRBV9 and TRBJ2-1, with D maybe TRBD2 (6 bases). Trimming took off 0 bases at V and 10 bases at J, with 11 bases between the two ends. The CDR3 consists of 13 residues. Germline assignment: CDR1 SGDLS and CDR2 YYNGEE. The CDR3 DNA reads as TGTGCCAGCAGCGTAGCTTTAGCGGCCGAGCAGTTCTTC. Amino acids: CASSVALAAEQFF.

This chain joins TRBV19 and TRBJ1-5; 11 nucleotides align to TRBD1. V lost 5 bases to trimming and J lost 11 bases; unmatched junction nucleotides: 14. The CDR3 consists of 16 residues. Germline V CDR1 and CDR2: LNHDA, SQIVND (reference sequence). The DNA for the CDR3 is TGTGCCAGTAGTCAACGGACAGGGGGCCTTCAATGGTCCCAGCATTTT. It translates to CASSQRTGGLQWSQHF.

Concerning this clone itself: The same CDR3 arises from other DNA sequences in this sample as well. This chain uses TRBV20-1 with TRBJ1-2; D gene unclear. The V gene lost 1 base and the J gene lost 5 bases, with 5 bases spanning the gap. This CDR3 region has 11 residues. From germline, CDR1 is DFQATT and CDR2 SNEGSKA (reference sequence). CDR3 nucleotide sequence: TGCAGTGCTAGAGCAGGTTATGGCTACACCTTC. Protein sequence: CSARAGYGYTF.

This clone showed up just a few times. The chain carries TRBV19 and TRBJ1-2; no clear D. This CDR3 comprises 13 residues. Germline CDR1 reads LNHDA; CDR2 reads SQIVND (reference sequence). The V end lost 5 bases, the J end lost 2 bases, and 9 bases lay between the germline ends. The CDR3 reads CASSVDGNYGYTF. The CDR3 coding sequence is TGTGCCAGTAGTGTCGACGGGAACTATGGCTACACCTTC.

The gene calls are TRBV2 and TRBJ1-4; possible D gene TRBD1, 6 bases. This CDR3 region has 13 residues. The V end lost 7 bases, the J end lost 4 bases, and 10 bases lay between the germline ends. The V gene's germline CDR1 is SNHLY and CDR2 FYNNEI. CDR3 loop: CASNRELNEKLFF. CDR3 nucleotides: TGTGCCAGCAACAGGGAACTTAATGAAAAACTGTTTTTT. Full variable domain (outside the CDR3, taken from reference TRBV2 and TRBJ1-4): EPEVTQTPSHQVTQMGQEVILRCVPISNHLYFYWYRQILGQKVEFLVSFYNNEISEKSEIFDDQFSVERPDGSNFTLKIRSTKLEDSAMYFCASNRELNEKLFFGSGTQLSVL.

The genes are TRBV4-2 and TRBJ2-1, with TRBD2 matching 7 bases. V lost 4 bases, J lost 5 bases, and 11 bases stayed unmatched. This CDR3 contains 16 residues. Germline V gene data show CDR1 as LGHNA and CDR2 as YNFKEQ. CDR3 residues: CASSPQAGGGDNEQFF. The CDR3 nucleotides are TGTGCCAGCAGCCCCCAAGCGGGCGGGGGAGACAATGAGCAGTTCTTC.

The chain recombines TRBV28 with TRBJ2-2; no clear D. The CDR3 has 14 amino acids. V was trimmed by 3 bases and J by 2 bases, leaving 7 bases between them. Germline V gene sequence: CDR1 MDHEN, CDR2 SYDVKM. CDR3 loop: CASSFISNTGELFF. The CDR3 nucleotides read TGTGCCAGCAGTTTTATCTCTAACACCGGGGAGCTGTTTTTT.

This clone appeared once. The chain has TRBV7-8 and TRBJ2-1; weak D call: TRBD2 (6 bases). CDR1 is SGHVS and CDR2 is FQNEAQ in the germline V gene. Deletions cut 4 bases from V and 9 bases from J, with 16 bases between. The CDR3 length is 14 residues. Written as DNA, the CDR3 is TGTGCCAGCAGCTACTCCCAGACTAGGAGTGAGCAGTTCTTC. Protein: CASSYSQTRSEQFF. Drawing the rest from reference TRBV7-8 and TRBJ2-1, the complete variable domain is GAGVSQSPRYKVAKRGQDVALRCDPISGHVSLFWYQQALGQGPEFLTYFQNEAQLDKSGLPSDRFFAERPEGSVSTLKIQRTQQEDSAVYLCASSYSQTRSEQFFGPGTRLTVL.

V and J are TRBV7-2 and TRBJ2-3; the match to TRBD1 covers 7 bases. With V trimmed by 1 base and J by 0 bases, 1 base remained unmatched. The CDR3 contains 15 residues. Germline V gene data show CDR1 as SGHTA and CDR2 as FQGNSA. The CDR3 DNA sequence: TGTGCCAGCAGCTTAGGGACAGGAAGCACAGATACGCAGTATTTT. As protein: CASSLGTGSTDTQYF. Full variable domain (missing parts from reference TRBV7-2 and TRBJ2-3): GAGVSQSPSNKVTEKGKDVELRCDPISGHTALYWYRQSLGQGLEFLIYFQGNSAPDKSGLPSDRFSAERTGGSVSTLTIQRTQQEDSAVYLCASSLGTGSTDTQYFGPGTRLTVL.

The chain couples TRBV19 to TRBJ2-2; 9 positions match TRBD1. CDR1 LNHDA and CDR2 SQIVND come from the germline V gene (reference sequence). Trimming at V came to 8 bases and at J to 9 bases, leaving 10 bases not matched to a gene. The CDR3 covers 14 residues. For the CDR3, the DNA is TGTGCCAGTTCCGGGACAGGGAGGGGGCGGGAGCTGTTTTTT. Translated: CASSGTGRGRELFF.

The CDR3, as DNA: TGTGCCAGTTCCTTTGGCAGGGCGGGAACTGAAGCTTTCTTT. This translates into CASSFGRAGTEAFF. J is TRBJ1-1 and V is TRBV27, with D possibly matching TRBD1 (5 bases). Trimming took 9 bases from V and 5 from J, leaving 19 bases between them. Germline assignment: CDR1 MNHEY and CDR2 SMNVEV (reference sequence). The CDR3 covers 14 residues.

V and J are TRBV11-1 and TRBJ2-3; 9 bases are shared with TRBD2. With V trimmed by 3 bases and J by 6 bases, 13 bases remained unmatched. Looked up from germline, CDR1 is SGHAT and CDR2 is FQDESV (reference sequence). The CDR3 is made up of 17 amino acids. CDR3 amino acids: CASSFSTSGPGWDTQYF. CDR3 nucleotide sequence: TGTGCCAGCAGCTTTTCAACTAGCGGGCCTGGGTGGGATACGCAGTATTTT.